This TCR beta chain was sequenced during a study of siplizumab effects on memory and regulatory T cells. The germline V gene encodes CDR1 GTSNPN and CDR2 SVGIG (reference sequence). This CDR3 spans 14 amino acids. V lost 6 bases to trimming and J lost 5 bases; unmatched junction nucleotides: 12. This clone was seen a single time. TCRdb's table, derived via immunoSEQ multiplex PCR, lists solely in-frame clones and lacks some. The sample consists of approximately 110,000 clones, roughly 91% of them appearing once. This TCR came from a human donor in good health. The chain employs TRBV30 and TRBJ1-2, with TRBD1 identical over 7 bases. What was sequenced was CD4+ T cells sorted from blood. The CDR3 bases are TGTGCCTGCCCACCTACAGGGGTAGGGTATGGCTACACCTTC. Its protein product is CACPPTGVGYGYTF.